The next 11 T cell receptor beta chains were all read from a single sample in a study of circulating CD8 cells and anti-PD-1 response in melanoma. From live CD3+CD8+TCRalphabeta+ cells, four PD-1 and/or TIGIT subsets were sorted. The QIAseq Immune Repertoire TCR panel built the libraries from 15 ng of total RNA. TCRdb itself ran the reads through MiXCR, one entry per CDR3 protein. The data show approximately 460 distinct CDR3 sequences, around 7.3% seen once. The sequenced sample was CD8+ T cells from PBMCs, obtained at baseline or after one month of anti-PD-1 therapy (not recorded which). The receptors stem from a human donor with melanoma.

By proportion, this clonotype is medium-sized. The chain employs TRBV3-1 and TRBJ2-1; the match to TRBD2 covers 13 bases. J lost 9 bases, V lost 4 bases, and 3 bases had no gene match. Germline V gene lookup returns CDR1 LGHDT and CDR2 YNNKEL (reference sequence). The CDR3 length is 14 residues. CDR3 nucleotides: TGTGCCAGCAGCCCGGGACTAGCGGGATTTGAGCAGTTCTTC. Translating gives CASSPGLAGFEQFF.

This clonotype is labeled as large (0.1 to 1%). The V call is TRBV7-9, the J call TRBJ1-2, with 7 nucleotides matching TRBD1. Germline V gives CDR1 SEHNR, CDR2 FQNEAQ (reference sequence). V trimming: 5 bases; J trimming: 2 bases; junction bases outside the gene matches: 2. The CDR3 spans 13 residues. The CDR3 loop is CASSPTGNYGYTF. In DNA, the CDR3 is TGTGCCAGCAGCCCGACAGGGAACTATGGCTACACCTTC.

By share, this clonotype ranks as hyperexpanded. J is TRBJ2-5 and V is TRBV2; no firm D call. V lost 5 bases and J lost 5, with 15 bases in between. The length of the CDR3 is 14 residues. Germline CDR1 SNHLY, CDR2 FYNNEI. The CDR3 DNA sequence: TGTGCCAGCAGTTCCCGTGTGCCAATGGAGACCCAGTACTTC. It codes for CASSSRVPMETQYF.

Sample share makes this clonotype medium-sized (0.01 to 0.1%). The J gene is TRBJ2-7, the V gene TRBV6-5, with 8 bases aligning to TRBD1. This CDR3 has 15 amino acids. V trimming: 8 bases; J trimming: 2 bases; junction bases outside the gene matches: 11. Germline V gene lookup returns CDR1 MNHEY and CDR2 SVGAGI. DNA for the CDR3: TGTGCCAGCCTTAATCTGAGGGACAGGACCTACGAGCAGTACTTC. It encodes CASLNLRDRTYEQYF.

In its sample, this clonotype is medium-sized. The genes are TRBV11-2 and TRBJ2-3, with D possibly TRBD1 on 6 matching bases. The CDR3 is 15 amino acids. Germline V gene lookup returns CDR1 SGHAT and CDR2 FQNNGV. V lost 3 bases to trimming and J lost 0 bases, with 10 bases between them. The CDR3 coding sequence is TGTGCCAGCAGCTTCAGGGGAGATAGCACAGATACGCAGTATTTT. It is translated as CASSFRGDSTDTQYF.

Turning to this clonotype: Relative to the germline gene, one junction end is altered; a read error may explain this. This chain uses TRBV28 with TRBJ2-1; 9 bases match TRBD1. This CDR3 region has 14 residues. Germline-derived CDR1 and CDR2 are MDHEN and SYDVKM. The CDR3 nucleotides are TGTGCCAGCAGGAGAATCCGGGGACAGGGAACTACGCTCTTC. This codes for CASRRIRGQGTTLF.

This clonotype is large by share. This sequence joins TRBV7-3 and TRBJ1-1, with a tentative D call TRBD1 (6 bases). Germline loops: CDR1 SGHTA, CDR2 FQGTGA. CDR3 length: 13 amino acids. V lost 1 base to trimming and J lost 5 bases, with 8 bases between them. The CDR3 sequence: CASSLMGTTEAFF. CDR3 DNA: TGTGCCAGCAGCTTAATGGGGACAACTGAAGCTTTCTTT.

This clonotype rates as large (0.1 to 1%). CDR3 coding DNA: TGTGCCAGCAGTGCCCGGGACCCGTACAATGAGCAGTTCTTC. Encoded protein: CASSARDPYNEQFF. V gene TRBV2 combines with J gene TRBJ2-1; D is perhaps TRBD1 or TRBD2 (5 bases each). Germline V lookup: CDR1 SNHLY, CDR2 FYNNEI. This CDR3 comprises 14 residues. With 4 bases removed from V and 4 bases from J, the gap between germline ends came to 11 bases.

This clonotype is classed as medium-sized. This chain joins TRBV5-5 and TRBJ2-7, with 12 bases that match TRBD2. CDR3 length: 15 amino acids. Germline-derived CDR1 and CDR2 are SGHKS and YYEKEE (reference sequence). V was clipped by 0 bases and J by 4 bases; unmatched bases: 2. The CDR3 nucleotides read TGTGCCAGCAGCTTGGGGACTAGCGGGATATACGAGCAGTACTTC. It is translated as CASSLGTSGIYEQYF. Drawing the rest from reference TRBV5-5 and TRBJ2-7, the complete variable domain is DAGVTQSPTHLIKTRGQQVTLRCSPISGHKSVSWYQQVLGQGPQFIFQYYEKEERGRGNFPDRFSARQFPNYSSELNVNALLLGDSALYLCASSLGTSGIYEQYFGPGTRLTVT.

By sample fraction, this clonotype is large (0.1 to 1%). This chain links TRBV2 with TRBJ1-5; tentative D call: TRBD1 (5 bases). The CDR3 is 15 amino acids. Germline V gene lookup returns CDR1 SNHLY and CDR2 FYNNEI. V lost 8 bases to trimming and J lost 3 bases, with 17 bases between them. The CDR3 protein is CASRQGVSLNQPQHF. For the CDR3, the DNA is TGTGCCAGCCGGCAAGGGGTTTCCCTCAATCAGCCCCAGCATTTT.

Sample share makes this clonotype medium-sized. The chain joins TRBV5-5 to TRBJ1-5; D may be TRBD1 (5 bases). Germline-derived CDR1 and CDR2 are SGHKS and YYEKEE (reference sequence). The CDR3 consists of 14 residues. V was clipped by 2 bases and J by 7 bases, with 13 bases between them. The CDR3 reads CASSLASGRQPQHF. For the CDR3, the DNA is TGTGCCAGCAGCTTAGCGTCAGGGCGACAGCCCCAGCATTTT.